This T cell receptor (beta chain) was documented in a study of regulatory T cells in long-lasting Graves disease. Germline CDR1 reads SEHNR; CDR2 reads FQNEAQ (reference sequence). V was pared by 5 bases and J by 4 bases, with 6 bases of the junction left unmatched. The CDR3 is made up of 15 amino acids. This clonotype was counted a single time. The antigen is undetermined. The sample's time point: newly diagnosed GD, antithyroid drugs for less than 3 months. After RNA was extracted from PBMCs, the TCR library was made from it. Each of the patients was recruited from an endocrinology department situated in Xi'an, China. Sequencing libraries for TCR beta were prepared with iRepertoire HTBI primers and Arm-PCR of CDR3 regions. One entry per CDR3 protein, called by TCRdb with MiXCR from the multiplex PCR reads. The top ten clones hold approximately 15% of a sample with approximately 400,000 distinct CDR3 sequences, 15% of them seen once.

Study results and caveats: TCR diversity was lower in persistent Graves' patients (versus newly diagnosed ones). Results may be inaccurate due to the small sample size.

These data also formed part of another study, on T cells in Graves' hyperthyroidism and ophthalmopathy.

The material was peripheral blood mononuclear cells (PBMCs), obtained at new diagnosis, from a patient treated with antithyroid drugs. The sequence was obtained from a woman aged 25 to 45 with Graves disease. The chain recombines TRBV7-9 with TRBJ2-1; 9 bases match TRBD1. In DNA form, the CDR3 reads TGTGCCAGCAGCCAGGGGGGACAGGGTTACAATGAGCAGTTCTTC. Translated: CASSQGGQGYNEQFF.